This T cell receptor (beta chain) was retrieved from a study of cytomegalovirus exposure and HLA in healthy donors. 60 Vbeta and 13 Jbeta primers were used in PCR. Profiling relied on immunoSEQ multiplex PCR, and the TCRdb table lists in-frame clones only, not all of them. The sample holds some 170,000 clones; 60% to 85% are singletons and the top ten take approximately 3.1%. The V segment lost 10 bases and the J segment 9 bases; nucleotides outside the gene matches: 12. Germline CDR1 is ENHRY and CDR2 is SYGVKD. CDR3 length: 14 residues. The chain has TRBV10-3 and TRBJ2-1; the match to TRBD2 covers 10 bases. The sequence was collected from a woman between 45 and 65 years old in good health and CMV-seropositive. Source material: PBMCs. The DNA of the CDR3 is TGTGCCACAACGAGTAGCGGGGGGACGACTGAGCAGTTCTTC. Residues: CATTSSGGTTEQFF.